This T cell receptor (beta chain) was sequenced during a study of shared clonotypes between healthy human individuals. Findings and limits, study-wide: Naive subsets, compared against memory subsets, generally had larger estimated richness values. The low donor count limited represented genetic and exposure-history diversity. With four donors compared, 5% to 5.5% of naive CD4 clonotypes were shared.

Clones were read by immunoSEQ multiplex PCR, and TCRdb kept only the in-frame ones, dropping some. Of 2 million to 3 million clones listed, 80% to 95% are singletons. The germline V and J ends were trimmed by 4 bases and 0 bases, with 9 bases remaining between them. The CDR3 extends over 15 amino acids. Germline V gives CDR1 LGHNA, CDR2 YNFKEQ. To note about this clone: What it recognizes is unknown.

The sequence was obtained from a man aged 18 to 29 in good health. Some clones in this sample may be carry-over from other donors' samples. This chain links TRBV4-2 with TRBJ1-4; D uncertain. Sequenced: naive CD4+ T cells from PBMCs. The subset was: CD45RA+ positively selected. In DNA, the CDR3 is TGTGCCAGCAGCCTCGACCTTGCAACTAATGAAAAACTGTTTTTT. Translated, it gives CASSLDLATNEKLFF.